The source of this T cell receptor beta chain is a study of regulatory T cells in long-lasting Graves disease. Broader study findings: Those with persistent Graves' had less TCR diversity than newly diagnosed patients.

Stated time point: newly diagnosed GD, antithyroid drugs for less than 3 months. Generation of the TCR library employed RNA extracted from PBMCs. This clonotype appeared many times. As yet, its antigen is unknown. Looked up from germline, CDR1 is SNHLY and CDR2 is FYNNEI. The CDR3 is 15 residues long. J was trimmed by 4 bases and V by 5 bases; bases with no gene match: 10. Sequencing libraries for TCR beta were prepared with iRepertoire HTBI primers and Arm-PCR of CDR3 regions. Each CDR3 protein is one row after TCRdb ran MiXCR on the multiplex PCR reads. The profile shows 500,000 or so distinct CDR3 sequences, 15% to 20% of them singletons. The sample was also linked to a second study, of T cells in Graves' hyperthyroidism and ophthalmopathy. From that study: Pregnant or lactating patients were excluded, as were those with uncontrolled infection or other autoimmune disease. First-round RT-PCR of the TCR CDR3 relied on the HTBI primer set.

This receptor was identified in a woman aged 35-60 years with Graves disease. The chain uses TRBV2 and TRBJ1-1, with 7 positions matching TRBD1. This specimen was peripheral blood mononuclear cells (PBMCs), taken at new diagnosis, from a patient treated with antithyroid drugs. The CDR3 DNA reads TGTGCCAGCAGTCCCTTCGACAGGGCTGCCACTGAAGCTTTCTTT. It codes for CASSPFDRAATEAFF.